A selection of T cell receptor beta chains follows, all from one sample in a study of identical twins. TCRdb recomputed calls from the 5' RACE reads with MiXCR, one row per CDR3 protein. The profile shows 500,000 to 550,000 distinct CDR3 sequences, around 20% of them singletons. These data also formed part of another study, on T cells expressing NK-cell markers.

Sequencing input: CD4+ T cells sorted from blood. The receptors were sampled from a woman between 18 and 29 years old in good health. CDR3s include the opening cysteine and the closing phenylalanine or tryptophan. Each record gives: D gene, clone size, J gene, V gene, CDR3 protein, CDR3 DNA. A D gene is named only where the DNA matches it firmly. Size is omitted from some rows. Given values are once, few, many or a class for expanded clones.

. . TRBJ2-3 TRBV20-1 CSARVGASTDTQYF TGCAGTGCTAGAGTTGGGGCTAGCACAGATACGCAGTATTTT
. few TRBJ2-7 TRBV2 CASSEGIYEQYF TGTGCCAGCAGTGAAGGAATCTACGAGCAGTACTTC
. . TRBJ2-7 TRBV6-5 CANSFGSESTYEQYF TGTGCCAACAGTTTTGGGAGCGAATCAACCTACGAGCAGTACTTC
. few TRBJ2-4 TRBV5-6 CASSRAGQAKNIQYF TGTGCCAGCAGCAGGGCGGGGCAAGCCAAAAACATTCAGTACTTC
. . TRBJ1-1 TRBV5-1 CASSGPGPNTEAFF TGCGCCAGCAGCGGGCCGGGACCGAACACTGAAGCTTTCTTT
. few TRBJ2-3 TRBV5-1 CATGDTDTQYF TGCGCCACGGGGGACACAGATACGCAGTATTTT
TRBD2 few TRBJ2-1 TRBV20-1 CSARHLAGNEQFF TGCAGTGCTAGACACCTAGCGGGAAATGAGCAGTTCTTC
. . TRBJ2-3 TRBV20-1 CSARVETGTDTQYF TGCAGTGCTAGGGTAGAGACGGGCACAGATACGCAGTATTTT
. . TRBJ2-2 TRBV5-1 CASSLRLRGLTGELFF TGCGCCAGCAGCTTGAGGTTGCGGGGTCTTACCGGGGAGCTGTTTTTT
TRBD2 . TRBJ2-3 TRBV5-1 CASSLVPSGGPSTDTQYF TGCGCCAGCAGCTTGGTCCCTAGCGGGGGCCCTAGCACAGATACGCAGTATTTT
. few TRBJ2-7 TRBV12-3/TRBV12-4 CASSFQRGEQYF TGTGCCAGCAGTTTTCAGCGAGGCGAGCAGTACTTC
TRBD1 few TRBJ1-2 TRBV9 CASSAGQNLYGYTF TGTGCCAGCAGCGCGGGACAGAACCTCTATGGCTACACCTTC
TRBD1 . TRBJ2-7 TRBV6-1 CASSQTGGHYEQYF TGTGCCAGCAGTCAGACAGGGGGGCACTACGAGCAGTACTTC
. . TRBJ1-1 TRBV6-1 CASSEFQGDGEAFF TGTGCCAGCAGTGAATTCCAGGGTGACGGTGAAGCTTTCTTT
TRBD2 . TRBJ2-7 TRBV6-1 CASGEREGNYEQYF TGTGCCAGCGGAGAGCGGGAGGGGAACTACGAGCAGTACTTC
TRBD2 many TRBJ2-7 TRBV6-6 CAARERGVYEQYF TGTGCCGCTCGTGAGCGGGGGGTCTACGAGCAGTACTTC
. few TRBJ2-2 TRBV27 CASRGQLNTGELFF TGTGCCAGCCGGGGACAACTCAACACCGGGGAGCTGTTTTTT
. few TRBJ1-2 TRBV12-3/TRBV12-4 CASSLYPGAEWGYTF TGTGCCAGCAGTTTGTACCCGGGGGCTGAGTGGGGCTACACCTTC
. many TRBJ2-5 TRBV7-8 CASSFQGKETQYF TGTGCCAGCAGCTTCCAGGGAAAAGAGACCCAGTACTTC
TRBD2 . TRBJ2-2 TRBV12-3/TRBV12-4 CASSLALAGLGELFF TGTGCCAGCAGTTTAGCGCTAGCGGGACTGGGGGAGCTGTTTTTT
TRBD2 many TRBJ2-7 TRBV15 CATSRLGMGLAVYEQYF TGTGCCACCAGCAGGCTGGGCATGGGACTAGCGGTCTACGAGCAGTACTTC
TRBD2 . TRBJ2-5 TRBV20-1 CSASREGETQYF TGCAGTGCTAGCAGGGAGGGAGAGACCCAGTACTTC
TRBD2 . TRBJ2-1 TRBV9 CASSPRTSQYDNEQFF TGTGCCAGCAGCCCCCGGACTAGTCAATATGACAATGAGCAGTTCTTC
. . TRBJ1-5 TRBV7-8 CASSSGPGRGQPQHF TGTGCCAGCAGCTCAGGCCCGGGGCGCGGTCAGCCCCAGCATTTT
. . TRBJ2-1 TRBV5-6 CASSLGSNQGNEQFF TGTGCCAGCAGTCTTGGGTCAAACCAAGGCAATGAGCAGTTCTTC
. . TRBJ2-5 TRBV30 CAWRNGPLQETQYF TGTGCCTGGAGGAACGGACCACTCCAAGAGACCCAGTACTTC
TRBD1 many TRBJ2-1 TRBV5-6 CASSLGGTGYNEQFF TGTGCCAGCAGCTTGGGTGGGACAGGCTATAATGAGCAGTTCTTC
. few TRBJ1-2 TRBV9 CASSVGGRYGYTF TGTGCCAGCAGCGTAGGAGGGAGGTATGGCTACACCTTC
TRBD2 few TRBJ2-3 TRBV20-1 CSARTSGKTDTQYF TGCAGTGCTAGGACTAGCGGGAAGACAGATACGCAGTATTTT
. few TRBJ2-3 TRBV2 CASSEGVSTDTQYF TGTGCCAGCAGTGAAGGGGTTAGCACAGATACGCAGTATTTT
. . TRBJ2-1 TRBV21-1 CARTIGRGQFF TGTGCCAGAACCATAGGCCGGGGGCAGTTCTTC
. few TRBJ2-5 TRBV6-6 CASKLAAQETQYF TGTGCCAGCAAGTTGGCGGCCCAAGAGACCCAGTACTTC
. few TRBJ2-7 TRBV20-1 CSAIYRPYEQYF TGCAGTGCTATCTACCGGCCGTACGAGCAGTACTTC
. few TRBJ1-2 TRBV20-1 CSAPQGSYGYTF TGCAGTGCTCCGCAGGGTAGCTATGGCTACACCTTC
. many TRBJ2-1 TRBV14 CASSPKTRLDEQFF TGTGCCAGCAGCCCTAAGACTAGGTTGGATGAGCAGTTCTTC
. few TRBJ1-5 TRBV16 CASSPPGPLEQPQHF TGTGCCAGCAGCCCCCCGGGGCCCCTGGAGCAGCCCCAGCATTTT
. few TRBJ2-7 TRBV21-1 CASSSRHLGICEQYF TGTGCCAGCAGCTCGCGCCATCTAGGGATCTGCGAGCAGTACTTC
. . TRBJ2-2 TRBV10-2 CASSILRATKFAGELFF TGCGCCAGTTCGATACTCCGGGCCACCAAGTTTGCCGGGGAGCTGTTTTTT
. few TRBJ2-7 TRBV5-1 CASSARVLPYEQYF TGCGCCAGCAGCGCCAGGGTTCTGCCCTACGAGCAGTACTTC
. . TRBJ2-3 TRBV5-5 CASSLVTGTDTQYF TGTGCCAGCAGCTTGGTGACTGGCACAGATACGCAGTATTTT
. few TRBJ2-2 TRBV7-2 CASSLQGQNGELFF TGTGCCAGCAGCTTACAAGGACAGAACGGGGAGCTGTTTTTT
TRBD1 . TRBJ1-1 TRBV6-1 CASRRRTGRTEAFF TGTGCCAGCAGGCGCCGGACAGGGAGGACTGAAGCTTTCTTT
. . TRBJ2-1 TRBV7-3 CASSLMSGYDEQFF TGTGCCAGCAGCTTAATGTCGGGGTACGATGAGCAGTTCTTC
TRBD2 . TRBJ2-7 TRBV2 CASSDLAGEQYF TGTGCCAGCAGTGATCTAGCGGGCGAGCAGTACTTC
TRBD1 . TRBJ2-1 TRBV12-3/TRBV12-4 CASSPFPGTGGTNEQFF TGTGCCAGCAGTCCCTTCCCCGGGACAGGGGGCACGAATGAGCAGTTCTTC
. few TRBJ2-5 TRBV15 CATGVETQYF TGTGCCACCGGGGTGGAGACCCAGTACTTC
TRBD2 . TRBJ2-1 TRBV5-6 CASSSQKAGGSYNEQFF TGTGCCAGCAGCTCCCAGAAGGCGGGGGGCTCCTACAATGAGCAGTTCTTC
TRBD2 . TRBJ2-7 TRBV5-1 CASSPRLADYEQYF TGCGCCAGCAGCCCTCGACTAGCGGATTACGAGCAGTACTTC
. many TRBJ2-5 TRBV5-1 CASSLDSSGTQYF TGCGCCAGCAGCTTGGATAGCTCGGGGACCCAGTACTTC
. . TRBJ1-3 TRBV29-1 CSVEGGNTIYF TGCAGCGTTGAGGGGGGTAACACCATATATTTT
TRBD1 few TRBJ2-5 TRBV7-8 CASSLIPGQRGQETQYF TGTGCCAGCAGCCTAATCCCGGGACAGAGGGGACAAGAGACCCAGTACTTC
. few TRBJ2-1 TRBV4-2 CASSQVGADNEQFF TGTGCCAGCAGCCAAGTCGGAGCGGACAATGAGCAGTTCTTC
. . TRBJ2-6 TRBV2 CASGKDLSGANVLTF TGTGCCAGCGGGAAAGACCTTTCTGGGGCCAACGTCCTGACTTTC
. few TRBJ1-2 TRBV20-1 CSATATAELAGYTF TGCAGTGCTACAGCGACAGCGGAGCTGGCTGGCTACACCTTC
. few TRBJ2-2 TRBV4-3 CASSQDLRLTGELFF TGCGCCAGCAGCCAAGATTTACGGCTCACCGGGGAGCTGTTTTTT
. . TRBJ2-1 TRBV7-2 CASSLISYEQFF TGTGCCAGCAGCTTAATTTCTTATGAGCAGTTCTTC
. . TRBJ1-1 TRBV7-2 CASSLGGIENTEAFF TGTGCCAGCAGCTTAGGGGGTATCGAGAACACTGAAGCTTTCTTT
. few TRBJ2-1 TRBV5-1 CASSLALGSTYEQFF TGCGCCAGCAGCTTGGCATTGGGCTCCACCTATGAGCAGTTCTTC